Below are 20 T cell receptor beta chains sequenced from a single sample in a study of HIV-infected patients and healthy controls (dated by TCRdb to the mid-2010s). Libraries were prepared through 5' RACE. Sequenced on an Illumina MiSeq. Roughly 510 ng RNA was reverse transcribed with SuperScript III using primers against the alpha and beta constant regions. Separate libraries for the alpha and beta chains were generated through chain-specific third strand synthesis that incorporated multiplexing indices. TCRdb reprocessed the public reads (quality trimming at Q25 with fastp, clone calling with MiXCR) and kept in-frame beta chains. Rows are unified per CDR3 protein, each entry keeping the most common DNA and genes. The sample has 7,500 to 9,500 distinct CDR3 sequences on record, approximately 7.6% of them singletons. About 32% of the sample belongs to the ten largest clones. Whole blood was used without fractionating the cells, so the repertoire represented all peripheral T cells without sorting.

The sequenced sample was blood, obtained before antiretroviral therapy. The receptors originated from an adult with HIV infection. The donor label of this sample is uncertain.

This clonotype was counted between two and nine times. The chain joins TRBV5-4 to TRBJ2-7, with TRBD2 identical over 13 bases. Germline CDR1 reads SGHNT; CDR2 reads YYREEE (reference sequence). The CDR3 spans 15 residues. Trimming took 4 bases from V and 0 from J; bases not matched to a gene: 1. The CDR3 DNA follows: TGTGCCAGCAGCCGGACTAGCGGGAGCTCCTACGAGCAGTACTTC. Translating gives CASSRTSGSSYEQYF.

This clonotype was picked up many times. The chain recombines TRBV4-1 with TRBJ2-5; 7 positions match TRBD1. Germline values: CDR1 MGHRA, CDR2 YSYEKL. The junction had 9 bases not matched to a gene; V was cut back by 3 bases and J by 2 bases. The length of the CDR3 is 16 residues. The DNA of the CDR3 is TGCGCCAGCAGCCATCCTGACAGGGTTGCTCAAGAGACCCAGTACTTC. Encoded protein: CASSHPDRVAQETQYF.

The chain is built from TRBV27 and TRBJ1-5, with TRBD1 as a possible D gene (5 bases). Looked up from germline, CDR1 is MNHEY and CDR2 is SMNVEV (reference sequence). This CDR3 spans 13 amino acids. Trimming took off 6 bases at V and 2 bases at J, with 8 bases between the two ends. The CDR3 reads CASRAGGNQPQHF. For the CDR3, the DNA is TGTGCCAGCAGGGCGGGGGGCAATCAGCCCCAGCATTTT.

This clonotype rates as medium-sized. The chain has TRBV20-1 and TRBJ1-4; D is uncertain. Trimming removed 0 bases from V and 3 bases from J, with 11 bases in between. This CDR3 comprises 15 residues. Germline V gene data show CDR1 as DFQATT and CDR2 as SNEGSKA (reference sequence). In DNA form, the CDR3 reads TGCAGTGCTAGAGATTCCGGGGTTGCTAATGAAAAACTGTTTTTT. As protein: CSARDSGVANEKLFF.

Many counts were recorded for this clonotype. This sequence joins TRBV12-3 or TRBV12-4 and TRBJ2-7; TRBD1 matches 7 bases. The CDR3 length is 14 residues. J was trimmed by 4 bases and V by 3 bases; bases with no gene match: 6. In DNA, the CDR3 is TGTGCCAGCAGTTTGCGACAGGGCCAGTACGAGCAGTACTTC. It encodes CASSLRQGQYEQYF.

This clonotype was observed many times. The chain has TRBV7-8 and TRBJ2-7; TRBD2 agrees at 12 bases. The CDR3 has 14 amino acids. The junction had 4 bases not matched to a gene; V was cut back by 3 bases and J by 7 bases. Germline CDR1 reads SGHVS; CDR2 reads FQNEAQ. The CDR3 spells CASSLTSGSSEQYF. CDR3 sequence (DNA): TGTGCCAGCAGCTTGACTAGCGGGAGCAGTGAGCAGTACTTC.

Ten or more counts support this clonotype. J is TRBJ2-7 and V is TRBV12-3 or TRBV12-4; D might be TRBD2 (6 bases). This CDR3 spans 16 amino acids. The germline V and J ends were trimmed by 6 bases and 3 bases, with 21 bases remaining between them. The CDR3 loop reads CASSPLAGLTLYEQYF. The CDR3 DNA follows: TGTGCCAGCAGCCCTTTGGCGGGGCTCACCCTCTACGAGCAGTACTTC.

This clonotype was observed at least ten times. CDR3 amino acids: CATSDSYTTEAFF. The CDR3 nucleotides are TGTGCCACCAGTGATTCCTACACCACTGAAGCTTTCTTT. The chain has TRBV24-1 and TRBJ1-1; D is uncertain. Germline-derived CDR1 and CDR2 are KGHDR and SFDVKD. The CDR3 is made up of 13 amino acids. V was pared by 2 bases and J by 4 bases, with 7 bases between.

This clonotype was found many times. The V call is TRBV6-6, the J call TRBJ2-7; possibly TRBD1 for D (5 bases). Germline assignment: CDR1 MNHNY and CDR2 SVGAGI (reference sequence). This CDR3 region has 15 residues. Trimming left V 0 bases short and J 6 bases short, with 15 bases between. CDR3 DNA sequence: TGTGCCAGCAGTTACTCGTCTCAGGGTACGGGCGAGCAGTACTTC. Translation: CASSYSSQGTGEQYF.

The chain couples TRBV2 to TRBJ2-7, with 11 bases identical to TRBD2. CDR1 is SNHLY and CDR2 is FYNNEI in the germline V gene. The length of the CDR3 is 15 residues. V was pared by 2 bases and J by 5 bases, with 5 bases of the junction left unmatched. The CDR3 is CASSEIAGGPDEQYF. CDR3 sequence (DNA): TGTGCCAGCAGTGAAATAGCGGGGGGGCCCGACGAGCAGTACTTC.

Ten or more counts support this clonotype. This CDR3 is CASSLEGSTTDTQYF. DNA of the CDR3: TGCGCCAGCAGCTTGGAGGGTAGCACCACAGATACGCAGTATTTT. The V call is TRBV5-1, the J call TRBJ2-3, with D unclear. The CDR3 extends over 15 amino acids. CDR1 is SGHRS and CDR2 is YFSETQ in the germline V gene. The V end lost 0 bases, the J end lost 2 bases, and 10 bases lay between the germline ends.

This clonotype was picked up many times. The chain uses TRBV18 and TRBJ2-5; the D gene could be TRBD1 or TRBD2 (6 bases each). The ends were cut back, 3 bases at V and 2 bases at J, with 19 bases in the middle. There are 17 residues in the CDR3. Germline V lookup: CDR1 KGHSH, CDR2 LQKENI. For the CDR3, the DNA is TGTGCCAGCTCACCGGAGGCATTTCAAGGGGGGCAAGAGACCCAGTACTTC. Translation gives CASSPEAFQGGQETQYF.

In this sample, this clonotype turned up many times. The chain has TRBV13 and TRBJ2-1, with 8 bases lining up with TRBD1. Germline V gene data show CDR1 as PRHDT and CDR2 as FYEKMQ (reference sequence). This CDR3 contains 14 residues. After removal of 7 bases from V and 9 bases from J, the junction contained 11 bases not matched to a gene. CDR3 region: CASTSRTGKSEQFF. In nucleotides, the CDR3 is TGTGCCAGCACCTCCCGGACAGGGAAAAGTGAGCAGTTCTTC.

This clonotype appeared many times. The genes are TRBV5-4 and TRBJ1-1; no definite D call. The CDR3 runs to 13 residues. Per the germline V gene, CDR1 is SGHNT and CDR2 is YYREEE (reference sequence). The V and J ends lost 4 bases and 1 base respectively, with 8 bases between them. CDR3 bases: TGTGCCAGCAGCAGCGACACGAACACTGAAGCTTTCTTT. Translated: CASSSDTNTEAFF.

In this sample, this clonotype turned up many times. The chain uses TRBV5-4 and TRBJ1-3, with D possibly being TRBD1 (6 bases). This CDR3 contains 13 residues. Per germline, CDR1 SGHNT and CDR2 YYREEE (reference sequence). Trimming removed 10 bases at V and 4 bases at J, with 15 bases between. CDR3 in DNA: TGTGCCTTGACGGGACAACGGGGAAACACCATATATTTT. This translates into CALTGQRGNTIYF.

This clonotype occurred many times. The chain carries TRBV24-1 and TRBJ2-3; 12 nucleotides match TRBD1. Germline V gene data show CDR1 as KGHDR and CDR2 as SFDVKD. Trimming cost V 5 bases and J 4 bases; bases outside gene matches: 6. The CDR3 covers 16 residues. The CDR3 nucleotides are TGTGCCACCAGTGGGTCCGGGACAGGGGGCGCAGATACGCAGTATTTT. This sequence encodes CATSGSGTGGADTQYF.

This clonotype was seen at least ten times. The chain combines TRBV12-3 or TRBV12-4 with TRBJ2-5; D is perhaps TRBD1 (5 bases). Trimming shortened V by 6 bases and J by 7 bases, and 15 bases separated the two germline ends. This CDR3 is 13 amino acids long. CDR3 DNA sequence: TGTGCCAGCAGCCCGACCAGGGCAGGGACCCAGTACTTC. Encoded protein: CASSPTRAGTQYF.

The chain links TRBV6-5 to TRBJ2-3, with D perhaps given as TRBD1 or TRBD2 (5 bases each). The germline CDR1 and CDR2 sequences are MNHEY and SVGAGI. V was cut by 8 bases and J by 5 bases, with 17 bases left in between. CDR3 length: 14 residues. The CDR3 is CASSTTVGVDTQYF. For the CDR3, the DNA is TGTGCCAGCTCTACTACGGTGGGGGTAGATACGCAGTATTTT.

This clonotype was seen many times. This chain links TRBV12-3 or TRBV12-4 with TRBJ2-4; 7 nucleotides match TRBD1. There are 15 residues in the CDR3. After removal of 4 bases from V and 7 bases from J, the junction contained 10 bases not matched to a gene. The CDR3 sequence: CASSSTTGIANIQYF. The CDR3 coding sequence is TGTGCCAGCAGTTCCACGACAGGGATCGCGAACATTCAGTACTTC.

The V and J genes are TRBV19 and TRBJ2-6; 7 positions match TRBD1. J lost 4 bases, V lost 3 bases, and 9 bases had no gene match. This CDR3 has 17 residues. CDR1 and CDR2 (germline): LNHDA, SQIVND (reference sequence). The CDR3: CASSIGDSSLGANVLTF. CDR3 DNA sequence: TGTGCCAGTAGTATTGGGGACAGTTCCCTCGGGGCCAACGTCCTGACTTTC. Supplemented by reference TRBV19 and TRBJ2-6, the full variable domain reads DGGITQSPKYLFRKEGQNVTLSCEQNLNHDAMYWYRQDPGQGLRLIYYSQIVNDFQKGDIAEGYSVSREKKESFPLTVTSAQKNPTAFYLCASSIGDSSLGANVLTFGAGSRLTVL.